This TCR beta chain appears in the sequencing data of a study of T cell responses to AZD1222 COVID-19 vaccine (dated by TCRdb to the early 2020s). At the level of the whole study: TCR sequencing covered fewer than 250 trial participants: 200 to 220 given two doses of AZD1222 and around 25 given two doses of MenACWY control vaccine. Trial participants were enrolled into age subgroups of 18-55, 56-69 and 70-plus years, which contained 148, 28 and 57 TCR-sequenced participants, respectively.

The CDR3 regions of human TCRbeta chains were analyzed by immunosequencing. Per the original workflow: TCRs in the repertoires were matched against a reference library of SARS-CoV-2-specific TCRs that had been generated with the MIRA antigen-specificity platform. Breadth was defined as the fraction of unique TCRs that were SARS-CoV-2-associated. Depth was defined as the fraction of total T cells that were SARS-CoV-2-associated. Using the MIRA data, each spike-specific TCR was assigned both to the spike region to which the TCR was reactive and to a CD4 or CD8 class. Log10-transformed breadth and depth values were compared by one-way ANOVA with Sidak's multiple comparisons tests. The source is immuneACCESS, and TCRdb retained only in-frame sequences with V and J called. Part of the clones is not carried over; for the studies checked, unresolved V genes explain less than half of this, and the remainder is unexplained. The DNA gave D and trimming, while V, J and clone size come from that table. The sample records around 20,000 clones, 80% to 85% of which are singletons. The ten largest clones represent 15% to 20% of the sample.

On the study overall, not on this receptor specifically: Participants were mostly white British and included more females than males, and it was suggested by the authors that clonal diversity may have been underestimated. The 56-69-year group was small, and its depth increase did not reach significance, likely because of low power. The vaccine-associated CD4 TCRs covered the entire spike protein, and the dominant responses fell in regions 160-218 and 743-854. Nearly half of unique spike-specific TCRs reportedly recognized epitopes outside regions mutated in the B.1.351 and B.1.1.7 variants. Spike-specific TCR breadth and depth rose significantly after two AZD1222 doses compared with day 0 and with MenACWY recipients. Because no day 14 peak-response samples were available, repertoires were characterized only after the peak T cell response. Conclusions about previously exposed vaccinees were limited because only five to seven AZD1222 recipients were SARS-CoV-2 seropositive at baseline.

As for this clone: What this receptor recognizes is not known. No clone much larger than this one lies a single base away; base qualities are absent.

Taken with the paper, the label for time point translates to: about 28 days (+/-7) after the second vaccine dose. AZD1222 recipients with second doses at about 4 weeks or about 12 weeks were pooled, because spike-specific TCR depth and breadth did not differ between schedules. Vaccinee samples were obtained from the UK trials COV001 and COV002, which included a single-blind randomized controlled phase 2/3 trial of AZD1222 (ChAdOx1 nCoV-19) in healthy adults. Trial participant PBMC samples were collected at day 0 and day 28 after the second dose for TCRbeta chain sequencing. Based on the germline V gene, the CDR1 and CDR2 sequences are MDHEN and SYDVKM. Relative to germline, V is 5 bases shorter and J is 9 bases shorter, with 14 bases between their ends. The CDR3 numbers 13 residues from cysteine through phenylalanine. Left in the record is the CDR3 DNA by itself, 39 bases read in frame from the first base.

The chain was built from TRBV28 and TRBJ2-4, with a weak D call of TRBD1 (5 bases match). The sequence was collected from an adult who received the AZD1222 COVID-19 vaccine. The sample consisted of peripheral blood, taken 28 days after the second AZD1222 dose. The DNA is as follows: TGTGCCAGCAGTCTCCAGGGCCGCGCCATTCAGTACTTC. Its translation reads: CASSLQGRAIQYF. Full variable domain (CDR3 extended with the reference TRBV28 and TRBJ2-4 proteins): DVKVTQSSRYLVKRTGEKVFLECVQDMDHENMFWYRQDPGLGLRLIYFSYDVKMKEKGDIPEGYSVSREKKERFSLILESASTNQTSMYLCASSLQGRAIQYFGAGTRLSVL.